This T cell receptor (beta chain) comes out of a study of cytomegalovirus exposure and HLA in healthy donors. With 60 Vbeta and 13 Jbeta primers, the PCR was carried out. Per the original methods: Later, an analysis found around 77 million unique TCR beta chains, and some 10 million of these were shared. TCRdb's copy holds only in-frame clones and misses some; the assay was immunoSEQ multiplex PCR. V, J and clone size derive from that table, while D and trimming were established from the DNA sequence. The data contain fewer than 200,000 clones, more than 65% of them seen just once; the ten biggest clones take up around 1.5%. Germline V gene sequence: CDR1 SGDLS, CDR2 YYNGEE. The CDR3 has 14 amino acids. V dropped 4 bases and J dropped 2 bases, with 12 bases sitting between them.

J is TRBJ1-2 and V is TRBV9; D remains unclear. The sequenced material came from PBMCs. This receptor was taken from a male donor in good health and CMV-seronegative. CDR3 bases: TGTGCCAGCAGCCAGTATTCGGGAAACTATGGCTACACCTTC. As protein: CASSQYSGNYGYTF.